The 9 T cell receptor beta chains reported below all come from one sample, sequenced in a study of regulatory and conventional T cells in RAG deficiency. The data were produced by immunoSEQ multiplex PCR, yet TCRdb's version contains in-frame clones alone and is incomplete. Of 29,000 or so clones listed, nearly 95% are singletons. Blood CD4+ CD25-low CD127-high conventional T cells supplied the genomic DNA template. These data also formed part of another study, on regulatory T cells. Turning to that study: Primers: 52 TRBV forward and 13 TRBJ reverse.

Source material: CD25- CD4+ T cells sorted from blood. The receptors derive from a human donor in good health.

This sequence joins TRBV6-6 and TRBJ1-2; 7 positions agree with TRBD1. The length of the CDR3 is 15 residues. Looked up from germline, CDR1 is MNHNY and CDR2 is SVGAGI (reference sequence). The ends lost 5 bases at V and 2 bases at J; junction bases unmatched: 8. The CDR3 region is CASSADRVGNYGYTF. CDR3 in DNA: TGTGCCAGCAGTGCCGACAGGGTCGGGAACTATGGCTACACCTTC.

The DNA for the CDR3 is TGTGCCAGTACCGGGACAGGGGGGAATCAGCCCCAGCATTTT. Encoded protein: CASTGTGGNQPQHF. The chain combines TRBV19 with TRBJ1-5; 11 nucleotides align to TRBD1. Germline V gene sequence: CDR1 LNHDA, CDR2 SQIVND (reference sequence). The CDR3 is 14 amino acids. V lost 7 bases to trimming and J lost 4 bases; unmatched junction nucleotides: 3.

The chain recombines TRBV5-1 with TRBJ2-2; D perhaps matches TRBD1 (6 bases). V shed 0 bases and J shed 6 bases, with 15 bases lying between them. Germline-derived CDR1 and CDR2 are SGHRS and YFSETQ. CDR3 size: 16 residues. Here the CDR3 reads CASSLELGAIAGELFF. In nucleotides, the CDR3 is TGCGCCAGCAGCTTGGAATTGGGGGCGATAGCCGGGGAGCTGTTTTTT.

The rearrangement joins TRBV7-2 to TRBJ2-3; TRBD2 is a possible D gene (6 bases). The CDR3 covers 14 residues. Germline V gives CDR1 SGHTA, CDR2 FQGNSA. V was cut by 5 bases and J by 2 bases, with 11 bases left in between. The CDR3 bases are TGTGCCAGCAGCCCGGGACTTACCACAGATACGCAGTATTTT. This encodes CASSPGLTTDTQYF.

V and J are TRBV2 and TRBJ1-2; D is perhaps TRBD1 (5 bases). Germline CDR1 is SNHLY and CDR2 is FYNNEI. The CDR3 has 15 amino acids. V lost 7 bases to trimming and J lost 3 bases, with 18 bases between them. The CDR3 nucleotides read TGTGCCAGCAACTCACCGAACGGGGGGGACTATGGCTACACCTTC. Amino acid sequence: CASNSPNGGDYGYTF.

As regards this clone: The sample carries other DNA sequences with the same CDR3. This chain uses TRBV5-1 with TRBJ1-1, with D tentatively TRBD1 (6 bases). Germline values: CDR1 SGHRS, CDR2 YFSETQ. V gave up 8 bases and J gave up 3 bases, with 20 bases separating them. The CDR3 totals 15 residues. The CDR3 nucleotides read TGCGCCAGTAGCCCAGCAGGGGATACCTACACTGAAGCTTTCTTT. Residues: CASSPAGDTYTEAFF.

The chain has TRBV11-3 and TRBJ1-1; 9 nucleotides align to TRBD1. The CDR3 consists of 13 residues. CDR1 is SGHNT, CDR2 YENEEA, per germline. V lost 5 bases, J lost 6 bases, and 4 bases stayed unmatched. The CDR3 loop is CASSGDRVSEAFF. The CDR3 coding sequence is TGTGCCAGCAGCGGGGACAGGGTATCTGAAGCTTTCTTT.

Only one count was recorded for this clone. The chain uses TRBV19 and TRBJ1-1, with D uncertain. Germline loops: CDR1 LNHDA, CDR2 SQIVND (reference sequence). The CDR3 length is 12 residues. The V end was cut by 2 bases, the J end by 1 base, with 2 bases between. The CDR3 is CASSIQNTEAFF. CDR3 in DNA: TGTGCCAGTAGTATACAGAACACTGAAGCTTTCTTT.

The chain is built from TRBV4-2 and TRBJ2-2, with TRBD1 matching over 11 bases. V was pared by 3 bases and J by 6 bases, with 6 bases of the junction left unmatched. The CDR3 spans 16 residues. Germline V lookup: CDR1 LGHNA, CDR2 YNFKEQ. The CDR3 region is CASSQAGTGGSGELFF. The DNA of the CDR3 is TGTGCCAGCAGCCAGGCCGGGACAGGGGGATCCGGGGAGCTGTTTTTT.